This T cell receptor (beta chain) was observed in a study of blood T cells in healthy people across ages. CDR3 length: 16 amino acids. CDR1 SGHTA and CDR2 FQGNSA come from the germline V gene. The V segment lost 2 bases and the J segment 3 bases; nucleotides outside the gene matches: 5. For the second PCR, which ran for about 6 to 11 cycles, a sample-barcoded 5' primer and a J-beta primer mix were used. Each CDR3 protein gets one entry after TCRdb re-called the 5' RACE reads with MiXCR. The table has 710,000 or so distinct CDR3 sequences, about 30% seen once. Sample: blood. This receptor was obtained from a woman aged 80 or over in good health. The chain recombines TRBV7-2 with TRBJ2-5; 11 bases align to TRBD2. The CDR3 nucleotides read TGTGCCAGCAGCTTACCGCCTAGCGGGGGGAAAGAGACCCAGTACTTC. Residues: CASSLPPSGGKETQYF.